This T cell receptor beta chain comes out of a study of T cell repertoires in cytomegalovirus infection (dated by TCRdb to the late 2010s). For the study in its entirety: Donor HLA type was relevant to the analysis, because carriage of CMV infection together with the matching HLA type was indicated by public TCR beta signatures.

TCRdb records Illumina HiSeq 1500 as the sequencer. TCRdb passed the public sequencing reads through fastp at Q25 and MiXCR, retaining productive beta sequences. Each entry merges the rows of one CDR3 protein and shows their most common DNA and genes. The sample table records some 700,000 distinct CDR3 sequences; less than 40% of these occur just once. Under 3% of the sample rests with the top ten. The V end gives up 4 bases and the J end 0 bases, leaving 8 bases in the junction not matched to a gene. The CDR3 holds 16 amino acids from the cysteine to the phenylalanine. The DNA shown is the 48-base CDR3, in frame from base 1. Via the germline V gene, CDR1 is SGHTA and CDR2 FQGNSA. Beyond this particular receptor, the publication reports: In both this cohort and an independent roughly 360-donor cohort, the cumulative frequency of public TCR beta family members distinguished carriers of CMV infection plus the relevant HLA type. In the ex vivo response, HLA-C-restricted CMV-specific TCR beta clonotypes were dominant, and in two of eight donors the single most frequent clonotype came from this HLA-C-restricted group.

This clonotype was seen ten or more times. There is no known antigen for this receptor. No much larger clone is present one base from it, and per-base qualities are unavailable. The sequenced sample consisted of PBMCs. The clonotype was recovered from a human donor in good health (CMV status not recorded). Some clones in this sample may be carry-over from other donors' samples. This chain is built from TRBV7-2 and TRBJ1-1, and TRBD1 matches 7 of the central bases. The bases are TGTGCCAGCAGCTCTTACTCGGGACAGCTGAACACTGAAGCTTTCTTT. Translated, it gives CASSSYSGQLNTEAFF.